The 9 T cell receptor beta chains given below trace back to one sample, sequenced in a study of cytomegalovirus exposure and HLA in healthy donors. The protocol was immunoSEQ multiplex PCR, while the TCRdb copy is restricted to in-frame clones and leaves out a portion. The data show 300,000 to 450,000 clones, with around 86% seen just once and 0.8% to 0.85% held by the top ten. Sequencing was performed on PBMCs. These receptors were obtained from a woman under 30 in good health and CMV-seronegative.

About this clone: At one boundary the junction diverges from the germline segment, which might be a read error. The chain links TRBV30 to TRBJ1-5; D perhaps matches TRBD1 (6 bases). The CDR3 length is 13 residues. CDR1 is GTSNPN and CDR2 is SVGIG in the germline V gene (reference sequence). The CDR3 nucleotides are TGTGCCTGGAGTTACAGGGTCAATCAGCTCCAGCATTTT. Translating gives CAWSYRVNQLQHF.

The chain employs TRBV11-2 and TRBJ2-7; D is possibly TRBD1 (6 bases). The CDR3 is made up of 16 amino acids. From germline, CDR1 is SGHAT and CDR2 FQNNGV. The V end lost 5 bases, the J end lost 2 bases, and 19 bases lay between the germline ends. CDR3 coding DNA: TGTGCCAGCAGCCCCAAGTCCGGGACAAGGACCTACGAGCAGTACTTC. Amino acid sequence: CASSPKSGTRTYEQYF.

This chain connects TRBV19 to TRBJ2-3; unclear D gene. Per the germline V gene, CDR1 is LNHDA and CDR2 is SQIVND (reference sequence). Trimming cost V 5 bases and J 3 bases, with 3 bases left between them. The CDR3 length is 11 residues. The CDR3 region is CASSLTDTQYF. DNA of the CDR3: TGTGCCAGTAGTCTGACAGATACGCAGTATTTT.

This clone has just a few counts. The chain carries TRBV18 and TRBJ2-1; a weak D match, TRBD2 (6 bases). CDR1 and CDR2 (germline): KGHSH, LQKENI. The ends were cut back, 2 bases at V and 2 bases at J, with 13 bases in the middle. There are 16 residues in the CDR3. DNA for the CDR3: TGTGCCAGCTCACCATTCTCGGGGAGGACCTACAATGAGCAGTTCTTC. Amino acid sequence: CASSPFSGRTYNEQFF.

This chain connects TRBV6-1 to TRBJ1-2; 8 positions match TRBD1. Unmatched junction bases numbered 12, after V lost 2 bases and J lost 1 base. The CDR3 is 18 residues long. Germline V CDR1 and CDR2: MNHNS, SASEGT. The CDR3 DNA sequence: TGTGCCAGCAGTGAACCAGGGCAGGGGGCGAGGTTTAACTATGGCTACACCTTC. It specifies CASSEPGQGARFNYGYTF.

This rearrangement joins TRBV18 to TRBJ2-5; tentative D call: TRBD1 (5 bases). The CDR3 totals 13 residues. Germline-derived CDR1 and CDR2 are KGHSH and LQKENI. V lost 3 bases and J lost 5, with 10 bases in between. As DNA, the CDR3 is TGTGCCAGCTCACCCTCAGGGATGGAGACCCAGTACTTC. This translates into CASSPSGMETQYF.

V usage is TRBV5-1 and J usage is TRBJ1-2, with D possibly being TRBD1 (5 bases). Trimming stripped 4 bases from V and 6 bases from J, with 19 bases between. The germline CDR1 and CDR2 sequences are SGHRS and YFSETQ. The CDR3 length is 15 residues. CDR3 sequence reads: CASSDRPGLHNGYTF. The CDR3 DNA follows: TGCGCCAGCAGCGACCGACCGGGACTCCATAATGGCTACACCTTC.

This clone showed up just a few times. The chain uses TRBV2 and TRBJ1-2; D gene ambiguous. V was cut by 6 bases and J by 8 bases, with 19 bases left in between. The germline V gene encodes CDR1 SNHLY and CDR2 FYNNEI. The CDR3 has 14 amino acids. The DNA of the CDR3 is TGTGCCAGCAGCCCGATTTCTTTAGTTCCAGGCTACACCTTC. This encodes CASSPISLVPGYTF. Complete variable domain (other parts from reference TRBV2 and TRBJ1-2): EPEVTQTPSHQVTQMGQEVILRCVPISNHLYFYWYRQILGQKVEFLVSFYNNEISEKSEIFDDQFSVERPDGSNFTLKIRSTKLEDSAMYFCASSPISLVPGYTFGSGTRLTVV.

The chain recombines TRBV11-2 with TRBJ2-3, with a weak D call TRBD2 (7 bases). Germline lookup yields CDR1 SGHAT and CDR2 FQNNGV. The CDR3 runs 16 residues. V was cut by 1 base and J by 1 base, with 12 bases left in between. In nucleotides, the CDR3 is TGTGCCAGCAGCTTAGTGGTGGGGGGGCGCACAGATACGCAGTATTTT. Translating gives CASSLVVGGRTDTQYF. Looking up the rest from reference TRBV11-2 and TRBJ2-3 gives the full variable domain: EAGVAQSPRYKIIEKRQSVAFWCNPISGHATLYWYQQILGQGPKLLIQFQNNGVVDDSQLPKDRFSAERLKGVDSTLKIQPAKLEDSAVYLCASSLVVGGRTDTQYFGPGTRLTVL.